The T cell receptor beta chain described here comes from a study of early T cells in non-severe SARS-CoV-2 infection. This clonotype was observed a handful of times. The germline V gene has CDR1 PRHDT and CDR2 FYEKMQ (reference sequence). CDR3 length: 16 amino acids. V gave up 3 bases and J gave up 7 bases; unmatched junction bases: 11. Each CDR3 protein gets one entry after TCRdb re-called the 5' RACE reads with MiXCR. The sample holds about 72,000 distinct CDR3 sequences, about 9.5% seen once. The clonotype was recovered from an adult who was a healthcare worker with PCR-confirmed SARS-CoV-2 infection or an uninfected control (not recorded which). The chain is built from TRBV13 and TRBJ2-2; 7 bases align to TRBD2. The starting material was whole blood, obtained at baseline. The CDR3 region is CASSFSQRGSHGELFF. The CDR3, as DNA: TGTGCCAGCAGCTTCTCCCAGCGGGGCTCACACGGGGAGCTGTTTTTT. Based on the CDR3 plus reference TRBV13 and TRBJ2-2, the full variable domain is AAGVIQSPRHLIKEKRETATLKCYPIPRHDTVYWYQQGPGQDPQFLISFYEKMQSDKGSIPDRFSAQQFSDYHSELNMSSLELGDSALYFCASSFSQRGSHGELFFGEGSRLTVL.